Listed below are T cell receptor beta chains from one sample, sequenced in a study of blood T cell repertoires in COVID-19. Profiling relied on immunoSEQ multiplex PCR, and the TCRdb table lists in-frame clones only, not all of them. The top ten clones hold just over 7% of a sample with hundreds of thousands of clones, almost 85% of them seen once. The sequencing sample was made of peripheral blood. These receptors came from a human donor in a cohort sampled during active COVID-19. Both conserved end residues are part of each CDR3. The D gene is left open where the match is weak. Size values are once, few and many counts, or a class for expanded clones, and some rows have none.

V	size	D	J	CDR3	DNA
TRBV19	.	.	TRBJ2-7	CASSMEQGYEQYF	TGTGCCAGTAGTATGGAACAGGGCTACGAGCAGTACTTC
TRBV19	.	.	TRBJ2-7	CASRDTFSYEQYF	TGTGCCAGTCGGGACACGTTCTCCTACGAGCAGTACTTC
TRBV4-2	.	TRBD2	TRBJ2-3	CASSLRGGRTDTQYF	TGTGCCAGCAGCCTCCGGGGGGGTCGCACAGATACGCAGTATTTT
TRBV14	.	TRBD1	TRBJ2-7	CASSLDRGTYEQYF	TGTGCCAGCAGCCTGGACAGGGGGACCTACGAGCAGTACTTC
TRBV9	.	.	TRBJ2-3	CASSVEAATRLTDTQYF	TGTGCCAGCAGCGTAGAAGCTGCGACTAGGTTAACAGATACGCAGTATTTT
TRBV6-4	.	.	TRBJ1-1	CASSVEAYTEAFF	TGTGCCAGCAGTGTGGAGGCTTACACTGAAGCTTTCTTT
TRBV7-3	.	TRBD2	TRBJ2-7	CASSLNGGSYEQYF	TGTGCCAGCAGCTTAAACGGGGGGTCCTACGAGCAGTACTTC
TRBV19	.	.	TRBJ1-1	CASSTVGANTEAFF	TGTGCCAGTAGTACAGTAGGGGCTAACACTGAAGCTTTCTTT
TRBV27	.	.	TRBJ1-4	CASCLSVRSGNEKLFF	TGTGCCAGCTGTCTGTCCGTCCGTTCCGGTAATGAAAAACTGTTTTTT
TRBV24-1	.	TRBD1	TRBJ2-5	CATSEPGQALPETQYF	TGTGCCACCAGTGAACCGGGACAGGCCCTTCCAGAGACCCAGTACTTC
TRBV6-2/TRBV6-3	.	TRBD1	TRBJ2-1	CASSWTGVGGEQFF	TGTGCCAGCAGTTGGACAGGGGTAGGGGGTGAGCAGTTCTTC
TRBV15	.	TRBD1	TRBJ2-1	CATSRRGQNLNEQFF	TGTGCCACCAGCCGCAGGGGGCAGAACCTCAATGAGCAGTTCTTC
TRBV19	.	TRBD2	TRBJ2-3	CASSSPGGGGLTDTQYF	TGTGCCAGTAGTAGCCCGGGGGGCGGGGGGTTGACAGATACGCAGTATTTT
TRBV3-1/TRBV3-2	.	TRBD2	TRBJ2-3	CASSPPGLAGDTDTQYF	TGTGCCAGCAGCCCCCCCGGACTAGCGGGGGACACAGATACGCAGTATTTT
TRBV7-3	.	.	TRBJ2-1	CASSLTIDRNEQFF	TGTGCCAGCAGCCTCACAATCGATCGCAATGAGCAGTTCTTC
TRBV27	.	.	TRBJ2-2	CASSLFTTVTGELFF	TGTGCCAGCAGTTTATTCACAACAGTAACCGGGGAGCTGTTTTTT
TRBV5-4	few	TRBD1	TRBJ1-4	CASSTRQGATNEKLFF	TGTGCCAGCAGCACCCGACAGGGGGCAACTAATGAAAAACTGTTTTTT
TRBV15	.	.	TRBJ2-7	CATSRDHQGSYEQYF	TGTGCCACCAGCAGAGATCACCAGGGTTCCTACGAGCAGTACTTC
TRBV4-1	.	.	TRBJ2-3	CASSLYIADTQYF	TGCGCCAGCAGCCTCTATATAGCAGATACGCAGTATTTT
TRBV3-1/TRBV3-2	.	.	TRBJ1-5	CASSQKGGSNQPQHF	TGTGCCAGCAGCCAGAAGGGGGGGAGCAATCAGCCCCAGCATTTT
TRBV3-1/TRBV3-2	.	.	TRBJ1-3	CASSRSRAGNTIYF	TGTGCCAGCAGCCGTTCGAGGGCTGGAAACACCATATATTTT
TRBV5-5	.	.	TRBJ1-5	CASSYQQGREPQHF	TGTGCCAGCAGTTACCAACAGGGACGTGAGCCCCAGCATTTT
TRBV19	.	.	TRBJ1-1	CASSIGAMNTEAFF	TGTGCCAGTAGTATAGGAGCAATGAACACTGAAGCTTTCTTT
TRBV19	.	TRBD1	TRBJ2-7	CASSAGTVHTYEQYF	TGTGCCAGTAGTGCCGGGACAGTTCACACCTACGAGCAGTACTTC
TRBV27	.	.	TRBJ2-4	CASSSFSRQILAKNIQYF	TGTGCCAGCAGCTCCTTCTCCCGACAGATACTAGCCAAAAACATTCAGTACTTC
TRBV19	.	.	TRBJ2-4	CASSIATDKNIQYF	TGTGCCAGTAGTATAGCAACAGATAAAAACATTCAGTACTTC
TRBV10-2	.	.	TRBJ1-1	CASSLEGGTEAFF	TGCGCCAGCAGCTTAGAGGGCGGGACTGAAGCTTTCTTT
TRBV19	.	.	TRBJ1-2	CASSIPGQPNYGYTF	TGTGCCAGTAGTATCCCAGGACAGCCAAACTATGGCTACACCTTC
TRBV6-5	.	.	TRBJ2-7	CASSYSIGSLSYEQYF	TGTGCCAGCAGTTACTCGATCGGGTCCCTCTCCTACGAGCAGTACTTC
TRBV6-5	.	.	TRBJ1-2	CASRFQGSNYGYTF	TGTGCCAGCCGTTTCCAGGGATCTAACTATGGCTACACCTTC
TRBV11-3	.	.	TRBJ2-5	CASSSGNSGGETQYF	TGTGCCAGCAGCTCGGGGAACTCCGGAGGAGAGACCCAGTACTTC
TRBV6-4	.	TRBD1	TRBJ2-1	CASSEHMTGRNEQFF	TGTGCCAGCAGTGAACACATGACAGGGCGCAATGAGCAGTTCTTC
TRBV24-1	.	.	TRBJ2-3	CATRGAPGDTDTQYF	TGTGCCACCAGGGGGGCCCCAGGGGACACAGATACGCAGTATTTT
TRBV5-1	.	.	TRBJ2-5	CASSLELQETQYF	TGCGCCAGCAGCTTGGAACTTCAAGAGACCCAGTACTTC
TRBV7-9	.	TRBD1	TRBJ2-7	CASSPRDRGFYEQYF	TGTGCCAGCAGCCCCCGGGACAGGGGTTTCTACGAGCAGTACTTC
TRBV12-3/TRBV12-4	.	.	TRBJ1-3	CASSQGYGNTIYF	TGTGCCAGCAGTCAGGGATATGGAAACACCATATATTTT
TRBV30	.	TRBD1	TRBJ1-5	CAWSGQGYQPQHF	TGTGCCTGGAGCGGACAGGGGTATCAGCCCCAGCATTTT
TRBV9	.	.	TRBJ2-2	CASSVQDYTGELFF	TGTGCCAGCAGCGTTCAGGACTACACCGGGGAGCTGTTTTTT
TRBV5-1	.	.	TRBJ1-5	CASRPDRGNQPQHF	TGCGCCAGCAGGCCAGACAGAGGCAATCAGCCCCAGCATTTT
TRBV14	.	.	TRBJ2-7	CASSLSSYEQYF	TGTGCCAGCAGCCTCAGTTCCTACGAGCAGTACTTC
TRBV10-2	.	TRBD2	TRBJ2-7	CASSAGTNEQYF	TGCGCCAGCAGTGCCGGGACTAACGAGCAGTACTTC
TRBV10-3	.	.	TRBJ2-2	CATQTAPTTGELFF	TGTGCCACCCAGACAGCCCCGACCACCGGGGAGCTGTTTTTT
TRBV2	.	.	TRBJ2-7	CASSDVGGLYEQYF	TGTGCCAGCAGCGATGTGGGCGGGCTCTACGAGCAGTACTTC
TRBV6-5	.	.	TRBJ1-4	CASSYSFNEKLFF	TGTGCCAGCAGTTACTCCTTTAATGAAAAACTGTTTTTT
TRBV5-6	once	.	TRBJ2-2	CASSHDIVPGELFF	TGTGCCAGCAGTCACGACATAGTACCCGGGGAGCTGTTTTTT
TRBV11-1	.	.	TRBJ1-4	CASSFPSGEKLFF	TGTGCCAGCAGCTTCCCTTCGGGGGAAAAACTGTTTTTT
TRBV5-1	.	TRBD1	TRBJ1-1	CASSFDRGRAEAFF	TGCGCCAGCAGCTTCGACAGGGGTAGGGCTGAAGCTTTCTTT
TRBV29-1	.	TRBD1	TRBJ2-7	CSVATGDEQYF	TGCAGCGTTGCCACAGGGGACGAGCAGTACTTC
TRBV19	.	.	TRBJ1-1	CASYPTRNAGMNTEAFF	TGTGCCAGTTATCCGACTCGGAATGCAGGGATGAACACTGAAGCTTTCTTT
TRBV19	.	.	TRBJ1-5	CASSLWVGGGQPQHF	TGTGCCAGTAGTCTATGGGTTGGGGGAGGTCAGCCCCAGCATTTT